The entry below describes one T cell receptor beta chain. Its antigen is not identified. J was trimmed by 0 bases and V by 7 bases; bases with no gene match: 6. The CDR3 spans 16 residues. The germline V gene has CDR1 MNHEY and CDR2 SMNVEV (reference sequence). This sample stems from a study of Ad26.COV2.S vaccination and SARS-CoV-2 variants. Overall study findings and caveats: Once vaccination had occurred, spike-specific CD8+ and CD4+ T cell responses reportedly showed substantial breadth. Similar non-spike TCR breadth was observed in recipients of vaccine and of placebo. Assessments of TCR breadth and depth may have underestimated the total T cell responses. The placebo group had lower spike-specific TCR breadth than the vaccine recipients did.

TCRdb's copy holds only in-frame clones and misses some; the assay was immunoSEQ multiplex PCR. The sample consists of about 350,000 clones, about 90% of them appearing once. The rearrangement uses TRBV27 and TRBJ2-6, with TRBD2 matching 7 bases. This TCR was recovered from a human donor who had recovered from COVID-19. Material: peripheral blood, obtained after recovery from COVID-19. The CDR3 reads CASMGEGYSGANVLTF. The CDR3 nucleotides read TGTGCCAGCATGGGGGAGGGGTACTCTGGGGCCAACGTCCTGACTTTC.